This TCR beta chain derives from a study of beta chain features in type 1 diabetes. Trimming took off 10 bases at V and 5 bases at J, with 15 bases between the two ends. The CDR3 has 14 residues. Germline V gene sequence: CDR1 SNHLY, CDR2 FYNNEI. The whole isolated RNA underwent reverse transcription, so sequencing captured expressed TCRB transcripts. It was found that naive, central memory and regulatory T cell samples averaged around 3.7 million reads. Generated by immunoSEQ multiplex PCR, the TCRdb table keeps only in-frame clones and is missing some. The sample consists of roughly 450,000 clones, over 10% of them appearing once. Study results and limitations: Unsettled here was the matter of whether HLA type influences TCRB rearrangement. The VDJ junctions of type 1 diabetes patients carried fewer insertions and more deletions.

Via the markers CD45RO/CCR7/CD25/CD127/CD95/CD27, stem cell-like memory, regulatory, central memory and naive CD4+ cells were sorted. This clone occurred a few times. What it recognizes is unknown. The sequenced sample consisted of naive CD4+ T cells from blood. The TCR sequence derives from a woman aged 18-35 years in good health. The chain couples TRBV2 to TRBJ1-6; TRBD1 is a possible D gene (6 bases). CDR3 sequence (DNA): TGTGCCACCTGTGACAGGACCAATAATTCACCCCTCCACTTT. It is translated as CATCDRTNNSPLHF.